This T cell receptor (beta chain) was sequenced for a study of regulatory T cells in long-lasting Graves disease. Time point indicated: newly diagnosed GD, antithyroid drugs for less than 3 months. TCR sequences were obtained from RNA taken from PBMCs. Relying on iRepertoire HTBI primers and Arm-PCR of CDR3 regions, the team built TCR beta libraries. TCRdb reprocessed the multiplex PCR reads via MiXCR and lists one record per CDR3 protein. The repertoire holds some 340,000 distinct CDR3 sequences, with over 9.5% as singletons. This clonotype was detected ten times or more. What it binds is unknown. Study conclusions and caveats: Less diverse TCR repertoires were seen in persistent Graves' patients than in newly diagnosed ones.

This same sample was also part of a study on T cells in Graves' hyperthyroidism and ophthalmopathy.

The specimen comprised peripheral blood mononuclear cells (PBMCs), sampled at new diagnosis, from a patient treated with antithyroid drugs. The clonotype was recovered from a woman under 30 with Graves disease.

The DNA for the CDR3 is TGTGCCAGCTCACCACCGTGGCGGGACAGCCGACACGAGCAGTACTTC. Its protein product is CASSPPWRDSRHEQYF. The genes are TRBV18 and TRBJ2-7, with a tentative D call TRBD1 (7 bases). The CDR3 consists of 16 residues. With 0 bases removed from V and 5 bases from J, the gap between germline ends came to 17 bases. Germline CDR1 reads KGHSH; CDR2 reads LQKENI.